A selection of T cell receptor beta chains follows, all from one sample in a study of cytomegalovirus exposure and HLA in healthy donors. Repertoires were generated with immunoSEQ multiplex PCR, while TCRdb's copy carries only in-frame clones and drops some. The table includes 150,000 to 250,000 clones, approximately 85% detected once. Material: PBMCs. These TCRs come from a woman between 50 and 59 years old in good health and CMV-seropositive. CDR3s include the opening cysteine and the closing phenylalanine or tryptophan. The D gene is left open where the match is weak. Not every row has a clone size; where given, it reads once, few, many or a size class.

v_call	d_call	clone_size	j_call	cdr3_aa	cdr3_nt
TRBV5-1	TRBD2	NA	TRBJ2-7	CASSPSPRGGHTSEQYF	TGCGCCAGCAGTCCGTCGCCGCGGGGGGGCCATACCTCCGAGCAGTACTTC
TRBV10-1	NA	NA	TRBJ2-1	CASSEDPHHSGPASEEQFF	TGCGCCAGCAGTGAGGACCCCCACCACAGCGGGCCCGCCTCGGAGGAGCAGTTCTTC
TRBV10-3	NA	once	TRBJ1-5	CATSIDSSNQPQHF	TGTGCCACCTCGATCGACAGCAGCAATCAGCCCCAGCATTTT
TRBV29-1	TRBD1	NA	TRBJ1-1	CSVGQASVPGGSDTEAFF	TGCAGCGTTGGACAGGCCTCGGTCCCAGGGGGGTCGGACACTGAAGCTTTCTTT
TRBV19	NA	NA	TRBJ2-1	CASSPPGDEQFF	TGTGCCAGTAGTCCCCCAGGGGATGAGCAGTTCTTC
TRBV29-1	TRBD2	few	TRBJ2-1	CSVETLADEQFF	TGCAGCGTTGAAACCCTAGCGGATGAGCAGTTCTTC
TRBV6-1	NA	once	TRBJ1-2	CASSEAKEGGYINYGYTF	TGTGCCAGCAGTGAAGCGAAGGAAGGGGGATACATTAACTATGGCTACACCTTC
TRBV5-1	NA	NA	TRBJ2-1	CASSPGTSDNEQFF	TGCGCCAGCAGCCCTGGGACATCCGACAATGAGCAGTTCTTC
TRBV5-1	TRBD2	NA	TRBJ2-3	CASRESGKGLADTQYF	TGCGCCAGCAGAGAGAGCGGGAAAGGGTTGGCAGATACGCAGTATTTT
TRBV7-9	TRBD2	once	TRBJ2-3	CASSLALAATSTDTQYF	TGTGCCAGCAGCTTAGCGCTAGCGGCCACGAGCACAGATACGCAGTATTTT
TRBV7-2	TRBD2	NA	TRBJ2-7	CASSSRLASYEQYF	TGTGCCAGCAGCTCCCGACTAGCCTCCTACGAGCAGTACTTC
TRBV6-1	NA	NA	TRBJ2-1	CASSNRDTRNEQFF	TGTGCCAGCAGTAACCGGGACACTCGCAATGAGCAGTTCTTC
TRBV6-5	NA	NA	TRBJ2-5	CASRRKETQYF	TGTGCCAGCAGGCGGAAAGAGACCCAGTACTTC
TRBV28	TRBD1	NA	TRBJ1-1	CASNPGTGGDTEAFF	TGTGCCAGCAACCCGGGGACAGGAGGGGACACTGAAGCTTTCTTT
TRBV2	TRBD1	NA	TRBJ1-5	CASSFGQGNQPQHF	TGTGCCAGCAGTTTCGGACAGGGCAATCAGCCCCAGCATTTT
TRBV2	TRBD1	NA	TRBJ1-2	CASSWDRFGYTF	TGTGCCAGCAGTTGGGACAGGTTTGGCTACACCTTC
TRBV28	TRBD1	NA	TRBJ1-1	CASRSGGPNTEAFF	TGTGCCAGCAGGTCAGGGGGCCCGAACACTGAAGCTTTCTTT
TRBV10-2	TRBD2	NA	TRBJ2-7	CASSERTSGSYEQYF	TGCGCCAGCAGTGAAAGGACTAGCGGGAGTTACGAGCAGTACTTC